The sequence of this T cell receptor beta chain was determined in a study of CD8 T cells in Susac syndrome. Overall study findings and caveats: In Susac syndrome, the CD4+ T cell repertoires did not show clonal expansion.

TEMRA cells were FACS-enriched, and CD8+ and CD4+ T cells were isolated negatively. RNA amounts of about 0.45 to 1 ug underwent reverse transcription with random hexamers. The immunoSEQ assay covered 54 Vbeta and 13 Jbeta segments for CDR3. Each CDR3 protein gets one entry after TCRdb re-called the immunoSEQ multiplex PCR reads with MiXCR. Of about 160,000 distinct CDR3 sequences listed, roughly 95% are singletons. Trimming took off 1 base at V and 3 bases at J, with 10 bases between the two ends. Germline-derived CDR1 and CDR2 are SGHNT and YYREEE (reference sequence). CDR3 size: 14 residues. Of note for this clonotype: No antigen is known for it.

This chain uses TRBV5-4 with TRBJ2-5; D is undetermined. What was sequenced was CD4+ T cells from PBMCs. This receptor was taken from a human donor with Susac syndrome. CDR3 loop: CASSLTDRKETQYF. In nucleotides, the CDR3 is TGTGCCAGCAGCTTGACGGATCGGAAAGAGACCCAGTACTTC.